This T cell receptor beta chain was recorded in a study of long-term antiretroviral therapy in people with HIV. The assay, immunoSEQ v3.0, was run at survey level. Profiled with immunoSEQ multiplex PCR; TCRdb holds only in-frame clones, not every one. The sample holds 20,000 to 25,000 clones, roughly 84% seen once. The origin of this receptor is a man in his forties or fifties with HIV. The sample in question was unsorted PBMCs, obtained less than 2.5 years after starting antiretroviral therapy.

As DNA, the CDR3 is TGTGCCAGCACCTCCTTTCCGGGACAGTCCTACGAGCAGTACTTC. Translated, it gives CASTSFPGQSYEQYF. The chain is built from TRBV13 and TRBJ2-7; TRBD1 agrees at 7 bases. The germline V gene has CDR1 PRHDT and CDR2 FYEKMQ (reference sequence). This CDR3 comprises 15 residues. Trimming took 7 bases from V and 1 from J; bases not matched to a gene: 10.